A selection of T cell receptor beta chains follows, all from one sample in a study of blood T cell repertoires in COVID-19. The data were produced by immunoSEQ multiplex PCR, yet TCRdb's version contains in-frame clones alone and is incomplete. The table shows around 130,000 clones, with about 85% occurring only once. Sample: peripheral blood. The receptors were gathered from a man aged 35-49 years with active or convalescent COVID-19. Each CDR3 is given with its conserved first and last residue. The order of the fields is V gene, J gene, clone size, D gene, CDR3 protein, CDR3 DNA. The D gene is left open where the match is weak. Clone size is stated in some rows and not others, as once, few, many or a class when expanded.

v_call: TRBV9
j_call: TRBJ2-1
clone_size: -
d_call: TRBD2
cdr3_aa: CASSVGAGGSNEQFF
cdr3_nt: TGTGCCAGCAGCGTAGGAGCGGGGGGGAGTAATGAGCAGTTCTTC

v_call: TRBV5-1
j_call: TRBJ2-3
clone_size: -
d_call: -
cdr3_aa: CATRGALEDTQYF
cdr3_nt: TGCGCCACACGGGGGGCGCTCGAAGATACGCAGTATTTT

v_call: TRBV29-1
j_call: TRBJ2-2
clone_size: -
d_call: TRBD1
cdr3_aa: CSVSGRGSGELFF
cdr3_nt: TGCAGCGTTTCTGGCAGGGGGTCCGGGGAGCTGTTTTTT

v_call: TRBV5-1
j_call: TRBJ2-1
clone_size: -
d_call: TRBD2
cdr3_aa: CASSLSPGLVVNEQFF
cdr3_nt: TGCGCCAGCAGCTTGTCACCGGGACTAGTTGTCAATGAGCAGTTCTTC

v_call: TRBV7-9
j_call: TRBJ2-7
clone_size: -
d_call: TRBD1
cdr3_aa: CASIRTGPYYEQYF
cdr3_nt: TGTGCCAGCATCCGGACAGGCCCTTACTACGAGCAGTACTTC

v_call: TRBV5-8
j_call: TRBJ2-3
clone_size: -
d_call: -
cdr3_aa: CASSFQLTDTQYF
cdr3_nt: TGTGCCAGCAGCTTCCAGTTAACAGATACGCAGTATTTT

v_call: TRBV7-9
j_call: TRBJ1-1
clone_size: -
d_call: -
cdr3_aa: CASSGRRGAFF
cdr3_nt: TGTGCCAGCAGCGGTCGACGAGGAGCTTTCTTT

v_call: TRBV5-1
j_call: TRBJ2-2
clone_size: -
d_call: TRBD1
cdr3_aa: CASSLETGGVGTGELFF
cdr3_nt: TGCGCCAGCAGCCTAGAAACAGGGGGCGTAGGGACCGGGGAGCTGTTTTTT

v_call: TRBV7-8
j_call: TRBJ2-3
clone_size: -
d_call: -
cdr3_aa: CASGTTGVSFPDTQYF
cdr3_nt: TGTGCCAGCGGGACGACGGGGGTTTCCTTCCCAGATACGCAGTATTTT

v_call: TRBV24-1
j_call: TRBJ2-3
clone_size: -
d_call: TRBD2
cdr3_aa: CATSNSGGPTNTQYF
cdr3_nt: TGTGCCACCAGTAATAGCGGGGGGCCCACAAATACGCAGTATTTT

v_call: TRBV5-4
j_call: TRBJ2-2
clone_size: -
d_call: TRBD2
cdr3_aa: CASSLGTSGGNTGELFF
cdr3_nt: TGTGCCAGCAGCTTGGGGACAAGCGGGGGTAACACCGGGGAGCTGTTTTTT

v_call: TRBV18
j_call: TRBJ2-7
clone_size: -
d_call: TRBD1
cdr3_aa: CASSPGTGPYEQYF
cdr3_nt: TGTGCCAGCTCACCCGGGACAGGACCCTACGAGCAGTACTTC

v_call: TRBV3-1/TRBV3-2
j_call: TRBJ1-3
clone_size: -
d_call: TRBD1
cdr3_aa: CASSPWDRGNTIYF
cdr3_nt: TGTGCCAGCAGCCCCTGGGACAGGGGGAACACCATATATTTT

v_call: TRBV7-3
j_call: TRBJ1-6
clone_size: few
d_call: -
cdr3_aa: CASSLKGSYNSPLHF
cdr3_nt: TGTGCCAGCAGCTTAAAGGGGTCCTATAATTCACCCCTCCACTTT

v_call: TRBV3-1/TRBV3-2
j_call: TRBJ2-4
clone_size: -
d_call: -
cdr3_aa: CASSQAFGSSIQYF
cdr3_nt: TGTGCCAGCAGCCAAGCTTTCGGGAGCTCAATTCAGTACTTC

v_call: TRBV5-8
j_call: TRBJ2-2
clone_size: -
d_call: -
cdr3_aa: CASSSAANTGELFF
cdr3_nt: TGTGCCAGCAGCTCCGCGGCGAACACCGGGGAGCTGTTTTTT

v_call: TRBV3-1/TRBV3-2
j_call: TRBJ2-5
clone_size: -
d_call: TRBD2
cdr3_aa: CASSHRLAGGPLEETQYF
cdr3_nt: TGTGCCAGCAGCCACCGACTAGCGGGGGGGCCCCTGGAAGAGACCCAGTACTTC

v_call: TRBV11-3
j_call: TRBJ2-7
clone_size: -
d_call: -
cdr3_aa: CASSFTGQGGGEQYF
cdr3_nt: TGTGCCAGCAGCTTTACCGGACAGGGCGGGGGCGAGCAGTACTTC

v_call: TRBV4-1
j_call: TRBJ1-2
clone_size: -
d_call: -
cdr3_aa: CASSQDSYGYTF
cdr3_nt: TGCGCCAGCAGCCAAGACTCCTATGGCTACACCTTC

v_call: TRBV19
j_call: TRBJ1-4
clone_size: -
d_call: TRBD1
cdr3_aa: CATHQGTVGNEKLFF
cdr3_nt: TGTGCCACCCACCAAGGGACAGTGGGGAATGAAAAACTGTTTTTT

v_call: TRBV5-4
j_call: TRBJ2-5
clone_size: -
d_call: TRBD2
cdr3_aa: CASRPTLAEETQYF
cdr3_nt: TGTGCCAGCAGACCCACCCTAGCGGAAGAGACCCAGTACTTC

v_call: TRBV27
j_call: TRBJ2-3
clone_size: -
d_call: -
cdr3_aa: CASSSLGGSTDTQYF
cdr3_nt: TGTGCCAGCAGTTCCCTTGGCGGGAGCACAGATACGCAGTATTTT

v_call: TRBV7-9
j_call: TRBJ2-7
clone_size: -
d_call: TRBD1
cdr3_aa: CASSMTGVYYEQYF
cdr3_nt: TGTGCCAGCAGCATGACAGGGGTTTACTACGAGCAGTACTTC

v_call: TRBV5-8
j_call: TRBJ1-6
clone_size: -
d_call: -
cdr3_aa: CASSLAGQGRGIYNSPLHF
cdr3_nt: TGTGCCAGCAGCTTGGCCGGGCAGGGAAGGGGGATCTATAATTCACCCCTCCACTTT

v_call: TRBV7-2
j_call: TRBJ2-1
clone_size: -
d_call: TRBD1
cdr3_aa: CASSPTHTTGERGNEQFF
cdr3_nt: TGTGCCAGCAGCCCAACCCATACAACAGGGGAAAGAGGCAATGAGCAGTTCTTC

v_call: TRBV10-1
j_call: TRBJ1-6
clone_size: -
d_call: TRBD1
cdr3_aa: CASSSGTGEPLHF
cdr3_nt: TGCGCCAGCAGTTCCGGGACAGGGGAACCCCTCCACTTT

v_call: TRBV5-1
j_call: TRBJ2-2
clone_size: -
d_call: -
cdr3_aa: CASSPGGAANTGELFF
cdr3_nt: TGCGCCAGCAGCCCCGGAGGGGCAGCGAACACCGGGGAGCTGTTTTTT

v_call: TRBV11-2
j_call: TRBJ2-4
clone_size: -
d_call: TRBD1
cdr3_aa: CASSDAQGGKNIQYF
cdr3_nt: TGTGCCAGCAGTGACGCACAGGGGGGCAAAAACATTCAGTACTTC

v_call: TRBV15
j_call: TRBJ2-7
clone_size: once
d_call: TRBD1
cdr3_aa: CATSRDRQGAGYEQYF
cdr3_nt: TGTGCCACCAGCAGAGATCGACAGGGGGCCGGCTACGAGCAGTACTTC

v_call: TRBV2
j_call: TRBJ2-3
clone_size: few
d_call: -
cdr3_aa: CAGKGAIVTDTQYF
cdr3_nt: TGTGCCGGAAAAGGGGCCATCGTCACAGATACGCAGTATTTT

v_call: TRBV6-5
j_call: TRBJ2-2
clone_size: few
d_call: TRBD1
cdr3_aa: CASSFGTGNTGELFF
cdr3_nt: TGTGCCAGCAGCTTTGGGACAGGGAACACCGGGGAGCTGTTTTTT

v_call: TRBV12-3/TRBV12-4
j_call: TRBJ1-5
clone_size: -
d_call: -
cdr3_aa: CASSYSSNQPQHF
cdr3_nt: TGTGCCAGCAGCTACTCCAGCAATCAGCCCCAGCATTTT

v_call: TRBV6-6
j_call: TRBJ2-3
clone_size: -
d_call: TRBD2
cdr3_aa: CASSLTSGDSTDTQYF
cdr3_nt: TGTGCCAGCAGTTTGACTAGCGGGGACAGCACAGATACGCAGTATTTT

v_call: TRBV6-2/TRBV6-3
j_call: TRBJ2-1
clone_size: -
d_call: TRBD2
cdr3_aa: CASSDGLAGGHNEQFF
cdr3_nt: TGTGCCAGCAGTGATGGACTAGCGGGGGGACACAATGAGCAGTTCTTC

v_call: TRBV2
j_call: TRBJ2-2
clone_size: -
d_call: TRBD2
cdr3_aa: CASSETSGGRTGELFF
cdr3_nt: TGTGCCAGCAGTGAAACTAGCGGGGGACGGACCGGGGAGCTGTTTTTT

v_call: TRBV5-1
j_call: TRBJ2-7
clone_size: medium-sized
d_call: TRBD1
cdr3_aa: CASSADPGQTYEQYF
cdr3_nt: TGCGCCAGCAGCGCAGATCCGGGACAGACCTACGAGCAGTACTTC